These 26 T cell receptor beta chains originate from one sample sequenced in a study of shared clonotypes between healthy human individuals. The table came from immunoSEQ multiplex PCR; TCRdb's copy has only in-frame clones and leaves some out. The sample includes 75,000 to 100,000 clones, roughly 45% of them seen just once. Sequenced material: PBMCs. These receptors were collected from a woman aged 40-49 years in good health. Some clones in this sample may be carry-over from other donors' samples.

This clone has just one count. This chain uses TRBV30 with TRBJ2-6; no reliable D call. CDR1 GTSNPN and CDR2 SVGIG come from the germline V gene (reference sequence). CDR3 length equals 14 residues. V shed 4 bases and J shed 2 bases, with 9 bases lying between them. The CDR3 nucleotides read TGTGCCTGGACTCCCCTACCTGGGGCCAACGTCCTGACTTTC. Amino acids: CAWTPLPGANVLTF.

The chain carries TRBV4-2 and TRBJ2-5; 10 nucleotides line up with TRBD2. V was clipped by 4 bases and J by 1 base; unmatched bases: 3. This CDR3 contains 15 residues. Germline CDR1 and CDR2: LGHNA and YNFKEQ. For the CDR3, the DNA is TGTGCCAGCAGCCCGCAGCGGGAGGGCCAAGAGACCCAGTACTTC. As protein: CASSPQREGQETQYF.

The chain carries TRBV18 and TRBJ2-7, with TRBD2 identical over 13 bases. Germline loops: CDR1 KGHSH, CDR2 LQKENI. V lost 3 bases, J lost 2 bases, and 7 bases stayed unmatched. The CDR3 runs to 17 residues. CDR3 in DNA: TGTGCCAGCTCACCCTCAGGACTAGCGGGAGCAGCCTACGAGCAGTACTTC. It yields the protein CASSPSGLAGAAYEQYF. The variable domain in full, completed from reference TRBV18 and TRBJ2-7, reads NAGVMQNPRHLVRRRGQEARLRCSPMKGHSHVYWYRQLPEEGLKFMVYLQKENIIDESGMPKERFSAEFPKEGPSILRIQQVVRGDSAAYFCASSPSGLAGAAYEQYFGPGTRLTVT.

This clone was observed at least ten times. The rearrangement uses TRBV4-1 and TRBJ1-5; TRBD1 is a possible D gene (5 bases). CDR1 and CDR2 (germline): MGHRA, YSYEKL. The CDR3 is made up of 16 amino acids. V lost 3 bases and J lost 5, with 17 bases in between. The CDR3: CASSHPSEGAHQPQHF. DNA for the CDR3: TGCGCCAGCAGCCACCCCAGTGAAGGGGCACATCAGCCCCAGCATTTT.

This clone was recorded a few times. J is TRBJ1-1 and V is TRBV30; D gene ambiguous. The CDR3 sequence is 15 residues long. Germline loops: CDR1 GTSNPN, CDR2 SVGIG (reference sequence). V was shortened by 0 bases and J by 0 bases, with 11 bases between the two germline ends. The CDR3 nucleotides read TGTGCCTGGAGTGTAGACTTGCCCATGAACACTGAAGCTTTCTTT. Translated, it gives CAWSVDLPMNTEAFF.

This chain links TRBV5-5 with TRBJ1-2, with a tentative D call TRBD1 (5 bases). V was clipped by 4 bases and J by 2 bases, with 9 bases between them. Germline-derived CDR1 and CDR2 are SGHKS and YYEKEE (reference sequence). This CDR3 comprises 13 residues. CDR3 DNA sequence: TGTGCCAGCAGCCCCAGGGCAAACTATGGCTACACCTTC. Its protein is CASSPRANYGYTF.

By frequency in the sample, this clone is medium-sized. This chain joins TRBV6-1 and TRBJ2-7; no firm D call. This CDR3 is built from 14 residues. V lost 4 bases and J lost 0, with 10 bases in between. CDR1 and CDR2 (germline): MNHNS, SASEGT. CDR3 amino acids: CASSVAESSYEQYF. CDR3 in DNA: TGTGCCAGCAGTGTTGCCGAGAGCTCCTACGAGCAGTACTTC.

The table lists this clone with many counts. The chain uses TRBV10-3 and TRBJ2-5, with a possible D match to TRBD1 (5 bases). The V and J ends lost 2 bases and 5 bases respectively, with 12 bases between them. Germline V gene data show CDR1 as ENHRY and CDR2 as SYGVKD. The CDR3 covers 14 residues. The CDR3 reads CAISERQGGETQYF. DNA of the CDR3: TGTGCCATCAGTGAGCGGCAGGGCGGTGAGACCCAGTACTTC.

This clone has a count of ten or more. The genes are TRBV9 and TRBJ2-1; D is perhaps TRBD1 (6 bases). The CDR3 consists of 16 residues. CDR1 and CDR2 from the germline V gene are SGDLS and YYNGEE. Trimming removed 0 bases from V and 2 bases from J, with 12 bases in between. The CDR3 DNA is TGTGCCAGCAGCGTAGGAGGGGGTTATCCCTACAATGAGCAGTTCTTC. As protein: CASSVGGGYPYNEQFF.

This clone was detected ten times or more. V usage is TRBV30 and J usage is TRBJ2-7, with D hard to call. The CDR3 has 13 residues. Trimming shortened V by 2 bases and J by 3 bases, and 11 bases separated the two germline ends. Looked up from germline, CDR1 is GTSNPN and CDR2 is SVGIG (reference sequence). Written as DNA, the CDR3 is TGTGCCTGGAGTACGCACGAACTCTACGAGCAGTACTTC. Translation: CAWSTHELYEQYF.

Points on this clone: Possible read error: a much larger clone is one base away. Other DNA sequences from this sample encode an identical CDR3 as well. The chain combines TRBV2 with TRBJ2-3; weak D call: TRBD2 (6 bases). Trimming stripped 3 bases from V and 0 bases from J, with 10 bases between. CDR1 is SNHLY, CDR2 FYNNEI, per germline. This CDR3 is built from 15 residues. In nucleotides, the CDR3 is TGTGCCAGCAGTGAGTCGAGCGGGAGCACAGATACGCAGTATTTT. Protein product: CASSESSGSTDTQYF.

Worth noting for this clone: This likely came from a read error, as a far larger clone is one base away. This chain uses TRBV29-1 with TRBJ2-1; 8 bases map to TRBD2. After removal of 0 bases from V and 5 bases from J, the junction contained 9 bases not matched to a gene. This CDR3 is 16 amino acids long. Germline CDR1 is SQVTM and CDR2 is ANQGSEA. The CDR3 DNA reads TGCAGCGTTGAAGATTCTACCTCGGGGGGGAACAATGAGCAGTTCTTC. It encodes CSVEDSTSGGNNEQFF.

This clone has at least ten counts. The chain employs TRBV2 and TRBJ1-2; 7 bases fit TRBD1. The CDR3 has 14 amino acids. Germline trimming cut 5 bases from V and 4 bases from J; bases unmatched to any gene: 7. CDR1 and CDR2 from the germline V gene are SNHLY and FYNNEI. As DNA, the CDR3 is TGTGCCAGCAGTTCAGAACAGGGGATCTATGGCTACACCTTC. It yields the protein CASSSEQGIYGYTF.

This clone showed up just once. The chain joins TRBV29-1 to TRBJ1-2; 7 bases are a match to TRBD1. This CDR3 comprises 13 residues. Germline loops: CDR1 SQVTM, CDR2 ANQGSEA. V shed 4 bases and J 3 bases; nucleotides not matched to a gene: 5. The CDR3 nucleotides are TGCAGCGTTGCCCCCGACAGGGACTATGGCTACACCTTC. Translated, it gives CSVAPDRDYGYTF.

This chain joins TRBV6-5 and TRBJ2-7, with a possible D match to TRBD1 (5 bases). Trimming pared 1 base from V and 0 bases from J, leaving 7 bases between. Germline CDR1 reads MNHEY; CDR2 reads SVGAGI. This CDR3 contains 14 residues. The CDR3: CASSYWQGSYEQYF. For the CDR3, the DNA is TGTGCCAGCAGTTACTGGCAGGGCTCCTACGAGCAGTACTTC.

The chain has TRBV28 and TRBJ2-1; D uncertain. CDR3 length: 14 residues. Trimming pared 4 bases from V and 6 bases from J, leaving 13 bases between. The germline gives CDR1 MDHEN, CDR2 SYDVKM. CDR3 in amino acids: CASSSPAPANEQFF. CDR3 sequence (DNA): TGTGCCAGCAGTTCCCCAGCACCCGCCAATGAGCAGTTCTTC.

A few counts support this clone. The chain has TRBV30 and TRBJ2-5; D uncertain. V dropped 0 bases and J dropped 5 bases, with 7 bases sitting between them. This CDR3 has 12 residues. Germline CDR1 is GTSNPN and CDR2 is SVGIG (reference sequence). CDR3 sequence reads: CAWSVAPETQYF. The CDR3 coding sequence is TGTGCCTGGAGTGTGGCCCCCGAGACCCAGTACTTC.

This chain uses TRBV5-4 with TRBJ2-2, with 7 bases aligning to TRBD2. Trimming cost V 4 bases and J 2 bases; bases outside gene matches: 17. Germline CDR1 reads SGHNT; CDR2 reads YYREEE (reference sequence). The CDR3 has 19 amino acids. CDR3 protein: CASSPFGGSPSLNTGELFF. DNA of the CDR3: TGTGCCAGCAGCCCTTTTGGCGGGAGTCCCTCACTTAACACCGGGGAGCTGTTTTTT.

The J gene is TRBJ1-6, the V gene TRBV5-4; D uncertain. Germline V gene sequence: CDR1 SGHNT, CDR2 YYREEE (reference sequence). The CDR3 sequence is 14 residues long. Trimming left V 0 bases short and J 8 bases short, with 9 bases between. CDR3 coding DNA: TGTGCCAGCAGCTTGGGGCAGCCTGATTCACCCCTCCACTTT. Residues: CASSLGQPDSPLHF.

The rearrangement links TRBV6-1 to TRBJ1-5; D is uncertain. Germline V CDR1 and CDR2: MNHNS, SASEGT. Trimming took 8 bases from V and 5 from J, leaving 13 bases between them. The CDR3 contains 13 residues. For the CDR3, the DNA is TGTGCCAGCGCAGGTAGGGTTGATCAGCCCCAGCATTTT. Protein: CASAGRVDQPQHF.

The table lists this clone with many counts. The DNA of the CDR3 is TGTGCCAGCAGCTCGAACACTGAAGCTTTCTTT. Residues: CASSSNTEAFF. The chain carries TRBV7-2 and TRBJ1-1; no clear D. Trimming shortened V by 4 bases and J by 1 base, and 1 base separated the two germline ends. Germline CDR1 is SGHTA and CDR2 is FQGNSA. The length of the CDR3 is 11 residues.

The V gene is TRBV19, the J gene TRBJ2-1; D is uncertain. The V and J ends lost 3 bases and 10 bases respectively, with 10 bases between them. CDR3 length equals 12 residues. Germline V CDR1 and CDR2: LNHDA, SQIVND (reference sequence). The chain's CDR3 is CASSIVGLEQFF. The CDR3 DNA reads as TGTGCCAGTAGTATTGTGGGTTTGGAGCAGTTCTTC. Using reference TRBV19 and TRBJ2-1 for the parts outside the CDR3, the full variable domain is DGGITQSPKYLFRKEGQNVTLSCEQNLNHDAMYWYRQDPGQGLRLIYYSQIVNDFQKGDIAEGYSVSREKKESFPLTVTSAQKNPTAFYLCASSIVGLEQFFGPGTRLTVL.

The rearrangement links TRBV29-1 to TRBJ2-5; TRBD2 matches 8 bases. The CDR3 covers 13 residues. CDR1 is SQVTM, CDR2 ANQGSEA, per germline. V shed 5 bases, J shed 5 bases, and the junction held 7 bases outside the gene matches. In nucleotides, the CDR3 is TGCAGCGTTTCCAGCGGGAGATGGGAGACCCAGTACTTC. Translating it yields CSVSSGRWETQYF.

The CDR3 loop reads CASSPRWGFYEQYF. The DNA for the CDR3 is TGTGCCAGCAGCCCTCGATGGGGCTTCTACGAGCAGTACTTC. This rearrangement joins TRBV7-3 to TRBJ2-7; possible D gene TRBD1, 5 bases. Germline values: CDR1 SGHTA, CDR2 FQGTGA. Trimming removed 5 bases from V and 3 bases from J, with 14 bases in between. CDR3 length: 14 amino acids. Supplemented by reference TRBV7-3 and TRBJ2-7, the full variable domain reads GAGVSQTPSNKVTEKGKYVELRCDPISGHTALYWYRQSLGQGPEFLIYFQGTGAADDSGLPNDRFFAVRPEGSVSTLKIQRTERGDSAVYLCASSPRWGFYEQYFGPGTRLTVT.

This clone has ten or more counts. The genes are TRBV5-1 and TRBJ2-5; 8 nucleotides align to TRBD2. V lost 3 bases and J lost 5; bases outside the gene matches: 12. This CDR3 region has 16 residues. Germline V gene sequence: CDR1 SGHRS, CDR2 YFSETQ. The CDR3 nucleotides read TGCGCCAGCAGCTGGAGGGGAGCGGGAGATGGGGAGACCCAGTACTTC. It yields the protein CASSWRGAGDGETQYF.

A few counts support this clone. The chain has TRBV30 and TRBJ2-1; D remains unclear. Germline V CDR1 and CDR2: GTSNPN, SVGIG (reference sequence). The V gene lost 1 base and the J gene lost 11 bases, with 21 bases spanning the gap. The CDR3 spans 15 residues. Here the CDR3 reads CAWSAPRREVPKQFF. The CDR3 DNA sequence: TGTGCCTGGAGTGCCCCTCGGCGCGAGGTACCCAAGCAGTTCTTC. The full variable domain, with the rest looked up from reference TRBV30 and TRBJ2-1, is SQTIHQWPATLVQPVGSPLSLECTVEGTSNPNLYWYRQAAGRGLQLLFYSVGIGQISSEVPQNLSASRPQDRQFILSSKKLLLSDSGFYLCAWSAPRREVPKQFFGPGTRLTVL.